A single sample gave rise to the 16 T cell receptor beta chains below, sequenced in a study of blood T cell repertoires in COVID-19. Generated by immunoSEQ multiplex PCR, the TCRdb table keeps only in-frame clones and is missing some. The sample has roughly 100,000 clones, approximately 84% seen once. Material: peripheral blood. These receptors were collected from a human donor in a cohort sampled during active or convalescent COVID-19.

This clone was picked up one time. The chain links TRBV9 to TRBJ1-2, with D perhaps TRBD1 (5 bases). V dropped 5 bases and J dropped 5 bases, with 13 bases sitting between them. Per the germline V gene, CDR1 is SGDLS and CDR2 is YYNGEE. The CDR3 contains 13 residues. The CDR3 DNA follows: TGTGCCAGCAGAGGACACGACGTTTATGGCTACACCTTC. Translation: CASRGHDVYGYTF.

The CDR3, as DNA: TGTGCCAGCAGCTTCAGGGGACAGGCCGGAGAGACCCAGTACTTC. This gives the protein CASSFRGQAGETQYF. V and J are TRBV7-2 and TRBJ2-5, with 8 bases aligning to TRBD1. Losses at the gene ends were 3 bases for V and 4 bases for J; bases not matched to a gene: 7. Per germline, CDR1 SGHTA and CDR2 FQGNSA. This CDR3 is built from 15 residues.

A few counts support this clone. V gene TRBV5-1 combines with J gene TRBJ1-2; D call uncertain. Trimming cost V 2 bases and J 1 base, with 9 bases left between them. The CDR3 has 14 residues. Germline CDR1 is SGHRS and CDR2 is YFSETQ. CDR3 sequence (DNA): TGCGCCAGCAGCTTTGCAGGTGTTAACTATGGCTACACCTTC. Its translation: CASSFAGVNYGYTF.

This sequence joins TRBV29-1 and TRBJ2-4, with a weak D call TRBD2 (6 bases). Germline-derived CDR1 and CDR2 are SQVTM and ANQGSEA. This CDR3 is built from 14 residues. The CDR3 sequence: CSGGRFLAKNIQYF. In nucleotides, the CDR3 is TGCAGTGGGGGGAGGTTTCTAGCCAAAAACATTCAGTACTTC.

This clone appeared once. The chain carries TRBV29-1 and TRBJ2-3; TRBD1 aligns across 7 bases. Trimming cost V 5 bases and J 0 bases; bases outside gene matches: 5. The CDR3 extends over 14 amino acids. Per the germline V gene, CDR1 is SQVTM and CDR2 is ANQGSEA. In DNA, the CDR3 is TGCAGCGTTCGCCGGACAGGTAGCACAGATACGCAGTATTTT. Translating gives CSVRRTGSTDTQYF.

The chain recombines TRBV5-1 with TRBJ2-7; D possibly corresponds to TRBD1 (5 bases). Germline CDR1 SGHRS, CDR2 YFSETQ. Between the trimmed V and J ends, which lost 4 bases and 0 bases, there was a span of 11 bases. The CDR3 totals 14 residues. CDR3 DNA: TGCGCCAGCAGCCTTCAAACAGGCTCCTACGAGCAGTACTTC. Translated, it gives CASSLQTGSYEQYF.

The V and J genes are TRBV5-4 and TRBJ1-2, with TRBD1 matching 12 bases. The CDR3 has 16 residues. The V segment lost 4 bases and the J segment 3 bases; nucleotides outside the gene matches: 7. Germline V gives CDR1 SGHNT, CDR2 YYREEE (reference sequence). In DNA form, the CDR3 reads TGTGCCAGCAGCCCCTCAGGGACAGGGGGCGACTATGGCTACACCTTC. It is translated as CASSPSGTGGDYGYTF.

The chain is built from TRBV5-1 and TRBJ2-3, with D tentatively TRBD2 (5 bases). The V end was cut by 3 bases, the J end by 0 bases, with 14 bases between. Germline V gives CDR1 SGHRS, CDR2 YFSETQ. This CDR3 region has 16 residues. In nucleotides, the CDR3 is TGCGCCAGCAGCTGGGTTGCGGGCTCTAGCACAGATACGCAGTATTTT. As protein: CASSWVAGSSTDTQYF.

The chain has TRBV3-1 (or the pseudogene TRBV3-2) and TRBJ2-1, with D tentatively TRBD1 (5 bases). The CDR3 has 15 amino acids. Trimming took 1 base from V and 3 from J, leaving 10 bases between them. Germline V gene sequence: CDR1 LGHDT, CDR2 YNNKEL (reference sequence). The CDR3 loop is CASSQVDSIYNEQFF. Here the CDR3 DNA reads TGTGCCAGCAGCCAAGTTGACAGTATCTACAATGAGCAGTTCTTC.

This rearrangement joins TRBV6-5 to TRBJ1-6, with D unresolved. This CDR3 is 16 amino acids long. Trimming took 2 bases from V and 0 from J, leaving 8 bases between them. Germline V CDR1 and CDR2: MNHEY, SVGAGI. CDR3 nucleotide sequence: TGTGCCAGCAGTTACGACAAGAGCTCCTATAATTCACCCCTCCACTTT. This gives the protein CASSYDKSSYNSPLHF.

The chain couples TRBV5-1 to TRBJ1-2; 9 bases agree with TRBD1. Germline V lookup: CDR1 SGHRS, CDR2 YFSETQ. The J segment lost 6 bases and the V segment lost 4 bases, leaving 7 bases of the junction unmatched. This CDR3 spans 14 amino acids. This CDR3 is CASSTTRTGDGYTF. DNA for the CDR3: TGCGCCAGCAGCACAACCCGGACAGGGGATGGCTACACCTTC.

V usage is TRBV11-1 and J usage is TRBJ1-2, with 10 nucleotides matching TRBD1. Trimming cost V 4 bases and J 1 base; bases outside gene matches: 6. CDR3 length: 16 residues. Germline CDR1 and CDR2: SGHAT and FQDESV (reference sequence). The CDR3: CASSWGQGTINYGYTF. CDR3 nucleotides: TGTGCCAGCAGCTGGGGACAGGGGACGATTAACTATGGCTACACCTTC.

The chain combines TRBV18 with TRBJ2-7, with TRBD2 identical over 11 bases. Germline V gives CDR1 KGHSH, CDR2 LQKENI. This CDR3 comprises 17 residues. Trimming took 5 bases from V and 6 from J; bases not matched to a gene: 15. The CDR3 loop reads CASSENIGLAGGSEQYF. In DNA, the CDR3 is TGTGCCAGCTCAGAGAACATCGGACTAGCGGGCGGGAGCGAGCAGTACTTC.

The gene calls are TRBV12-3 or TRBV12-4 and TRBJ1-5; D possibly corresponds to TRBD1 (5 bases). The germline V and J ends were trimmed by 3 bases and 7 bases, with 10 bases remaining between them. This CDR3 spans 13 amino acids. CDR3 sequence: CASSFAGNQPQHF. DNA for the CDR3: TGTGCCAGCAGTTTCGCAGGGAACCAGCCCCAGCATTTT.

V and J are TRBV11-3 and TRBJ1-2, with 7 bases matching TRBD1. Germline V gene sequence: CDR1 SGHNT, CDR2 YENEEA. The CDR3 has 13 amino acids. Trimming at V came to 5 bases and at J to 4 bases, leaving 4 bases not matched to a gene. This CDR3 reads CASSEGTAYGYTF. For the CDR3, the DNA is TGTGCCAGCAGCGAAGGGACAGCCTATGGCTACACCTTC. Variable domain in full (rest from reference TRBV11-3 and TRBJ1-2): EAGVVQSPRYKIIEKKQPVAFWCNPISGHNTLYWYLQNLGQGPELLIRYENEEAVDDSQLPKDRFSAERLKGVDSTLKIQPAELGDSAVYLCASSEGTAYGYTFGSGTRLTVV.

This chain uses TRBV5-1 with TRBJ1-1; 8 positions agree with TRBD1. V shed 5 bases, J shed 6 bases, and the junction held 6 bases outside the gene matches. Germline assignment: CDR1 SGHRS and CDR2 YFSETQ. This CDR3 has 13 amino acids. The CDR3 coding sequence is TGCGCCAGCAGTCGACAGGGGAGCTCTGAAGCTTTCTTT. Translated: CASSRQGSSEAFF.